This T cell receptor beta chain was recovered during a study of early T cells in non-severe SARS-CoV-2 infection. Study details: The input, bulk RNA from unsorted whole blood, was sequenced, and chains were unpaired.

Only a few counts were recorded for this clonotype. Unique molecular identifiers were added to individual cDNA molecules. TCRdb reprocessed the 5' RACE reads via MiXCR and lists one record per CDR3 protein. Found here are around 70,000 distinct CDR3 sequences, more than 9% of them singletons; the top ten hold around 1.7%. Germline assignment: CDR1 DFQATT and CDR2 SNEGSKA (reference sequence). There are 16 residues in the CDR3. Trimming took off 6 bases at V and 0 bases at J, with 18 bases between the two ends. Sample: whole blood. This TCR derives from an adult who was a healthcare worker with PCR-confirmed SARS-CoV-2 infection or an uninfected control (not recorded which). The chain is built from TRBV20-1 and TRBJ2-1; D not certain. The CDR3 DNA is TGCAGTGCCACAACAACCGACGAGAGCTCCTACAATGAGCAGTTCTTC. Protein sequence: CSATTTDESSYNEQFF.